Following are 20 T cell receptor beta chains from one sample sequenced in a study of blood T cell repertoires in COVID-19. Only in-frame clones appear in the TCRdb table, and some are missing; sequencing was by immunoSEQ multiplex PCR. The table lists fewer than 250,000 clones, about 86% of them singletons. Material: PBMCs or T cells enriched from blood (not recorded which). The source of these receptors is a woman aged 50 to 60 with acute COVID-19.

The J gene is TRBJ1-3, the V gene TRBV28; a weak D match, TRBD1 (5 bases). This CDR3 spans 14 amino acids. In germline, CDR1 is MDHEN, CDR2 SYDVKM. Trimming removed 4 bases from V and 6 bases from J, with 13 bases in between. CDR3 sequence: CASSWGSAPNTIYF. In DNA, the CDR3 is TGTGCCAGCAGTTGGGGCAGCGCGCCAAACACCATATATTTT.

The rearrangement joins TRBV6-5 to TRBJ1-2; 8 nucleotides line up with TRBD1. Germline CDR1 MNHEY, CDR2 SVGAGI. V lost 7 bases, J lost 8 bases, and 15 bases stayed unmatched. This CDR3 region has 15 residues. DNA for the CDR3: TGTGCCAGCACTCGGAGGAACCAGGGGGCGCAAGGCTACACCTTC. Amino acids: CASTRRNQGAQGYTF.

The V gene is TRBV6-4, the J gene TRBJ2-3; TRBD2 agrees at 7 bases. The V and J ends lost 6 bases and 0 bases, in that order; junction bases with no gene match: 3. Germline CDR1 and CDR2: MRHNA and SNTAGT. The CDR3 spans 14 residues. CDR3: CASRSSGSTDTQYF. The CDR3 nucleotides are TGTGCCAGCAGAAGTAGCGGGAGCACAGATACGCAGTATTTT.

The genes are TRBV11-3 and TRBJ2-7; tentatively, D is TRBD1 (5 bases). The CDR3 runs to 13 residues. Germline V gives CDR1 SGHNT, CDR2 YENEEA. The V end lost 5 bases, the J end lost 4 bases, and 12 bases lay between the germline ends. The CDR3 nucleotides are TGTGCCAGCAGCATGAGACAGATTTACGAGCAGTACTTC. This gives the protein CASSMRQIYEQYF.

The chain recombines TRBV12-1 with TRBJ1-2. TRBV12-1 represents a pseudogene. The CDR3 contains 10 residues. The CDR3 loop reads CATSNYGYTF. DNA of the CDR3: TGTGCCACCTCTAACTATGGCTACACCTTC.

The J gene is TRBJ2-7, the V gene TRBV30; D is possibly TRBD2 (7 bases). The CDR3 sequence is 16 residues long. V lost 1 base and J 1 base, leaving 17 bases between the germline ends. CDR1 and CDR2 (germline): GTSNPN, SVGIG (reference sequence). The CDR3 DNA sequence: TGTGCCTGGAGTGGGGGGGGCAGGTTACCTTCCTACGAGCAGTACTTC. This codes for CAWSGGGRLPSYEQYF.

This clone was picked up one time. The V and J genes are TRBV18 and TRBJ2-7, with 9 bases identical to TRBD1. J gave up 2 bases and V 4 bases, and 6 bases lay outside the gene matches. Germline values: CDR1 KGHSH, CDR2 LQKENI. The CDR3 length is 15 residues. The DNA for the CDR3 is TGTGCCAGCTCACTAGGGACAGGGACTGCCTACGAGCAGTACTTC. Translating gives CASSLGTGTAYEQYF.

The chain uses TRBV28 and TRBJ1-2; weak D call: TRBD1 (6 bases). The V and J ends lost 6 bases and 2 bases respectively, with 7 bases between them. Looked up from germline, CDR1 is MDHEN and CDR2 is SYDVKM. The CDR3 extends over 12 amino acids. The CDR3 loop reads CASRDSNYGYTF. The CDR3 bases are TGTGCCAGCAGGGACAGCAACTATGGCTACACCTTC.

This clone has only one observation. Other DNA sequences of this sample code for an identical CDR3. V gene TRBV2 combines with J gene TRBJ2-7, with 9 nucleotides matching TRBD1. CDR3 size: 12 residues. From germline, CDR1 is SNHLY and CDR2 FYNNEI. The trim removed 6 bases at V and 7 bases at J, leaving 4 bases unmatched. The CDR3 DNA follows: TGTGCCAGCAGACAGGGGGCGGGGGAGCAGTACTTC. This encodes CASRQGAGEQYF.

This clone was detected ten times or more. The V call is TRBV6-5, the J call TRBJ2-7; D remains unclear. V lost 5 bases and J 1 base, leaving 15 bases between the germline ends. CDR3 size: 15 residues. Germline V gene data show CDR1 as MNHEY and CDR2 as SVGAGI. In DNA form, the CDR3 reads TGTGCCAGCAGTCGACAAAGCTCCCCATCCTACGAGCAGTACTTC. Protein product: CASSRQSSPSYEQYF.

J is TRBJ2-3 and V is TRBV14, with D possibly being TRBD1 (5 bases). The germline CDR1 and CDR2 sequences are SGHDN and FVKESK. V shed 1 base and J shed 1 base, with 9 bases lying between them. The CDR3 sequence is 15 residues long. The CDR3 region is CASSQARARTDTQYF. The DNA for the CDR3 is TGTGCCAGCAGCCAAGCCAGGGCCCGCACAGATACGCAGTATTTT.

CDR3 bases: TGTGCCAGCAGCCAAGATCTCCTACAGGGGGCAATTGGAGAGACCCAGTACTTC. Its translation is CASSQDLLQGAIGETQYF. The chain uses TRBV4-2 and TRBJ2-5; 9 nucleotides agree with TRBD1. Trimming at V came to 0 bases and at J to 4 bases, leaving 12 bases not matched to a gene. Germline CDR1 and CDR2: LGHNA and YNFKEQ. There are 18 residues in the CDR3.

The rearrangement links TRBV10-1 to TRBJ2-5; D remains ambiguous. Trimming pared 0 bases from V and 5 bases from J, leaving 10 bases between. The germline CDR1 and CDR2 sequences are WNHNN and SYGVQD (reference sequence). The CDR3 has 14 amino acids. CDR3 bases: TGCGCCAGCAGTGAGTCCCTTTCCCGGGAGACCCAGTACTTC. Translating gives CASSESLSRETQYF.

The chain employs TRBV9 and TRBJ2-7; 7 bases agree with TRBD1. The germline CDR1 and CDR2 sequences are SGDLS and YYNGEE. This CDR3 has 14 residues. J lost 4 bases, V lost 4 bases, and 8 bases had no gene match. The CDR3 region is CASSPQQGTYEQYF. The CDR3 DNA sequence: TGTGCCAGCAGCCCCCAACAGGGGACGTACGAGCAGTACTTC. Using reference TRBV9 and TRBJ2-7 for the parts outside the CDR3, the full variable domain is DSGVTQTPKHLITATGQRVTLRCSPRSGDLSVYWYQQSLDQGLQFLIQYYNGEERAKGNILERFSAQQFPDLHSELNLSSLELGDSALYFCASSPQQGTYEQYFGPGTRLTVT.

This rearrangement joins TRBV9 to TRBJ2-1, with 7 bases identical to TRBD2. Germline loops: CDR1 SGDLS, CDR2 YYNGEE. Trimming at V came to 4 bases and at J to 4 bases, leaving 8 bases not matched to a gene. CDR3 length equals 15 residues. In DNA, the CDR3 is TGTGCCAGCAGCACACGACTAGCAGCATACAATGAGCAGTTCTTC. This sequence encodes CASSTRLAAYNEQFF.

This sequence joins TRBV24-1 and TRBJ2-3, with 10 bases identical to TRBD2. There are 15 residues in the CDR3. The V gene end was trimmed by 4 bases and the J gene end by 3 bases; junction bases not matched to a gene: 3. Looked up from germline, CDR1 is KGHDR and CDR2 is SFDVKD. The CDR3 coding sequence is TGTGCCACCAGTGAAGCGGGAGGGGGGACAGATACGCAGTATTTT. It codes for CATSEAGGGTDTQYF.

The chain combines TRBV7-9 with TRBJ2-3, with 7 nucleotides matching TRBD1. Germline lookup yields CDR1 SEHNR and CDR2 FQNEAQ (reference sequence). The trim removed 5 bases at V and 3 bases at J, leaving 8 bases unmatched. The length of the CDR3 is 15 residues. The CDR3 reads CASSETGIWTDTQYF. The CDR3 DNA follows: TGTGCCAGCAGCGAGACAGGGATTTGGACAGATACGCAGTATTTT.

The CDR3 DNA follows: TGTGCCACCAGATTGTACGAGGACTCCTACGAGCAGTACTTC. Its protein is CATRLYEDSYEQYF. J is TRBJ2-7 and V is TRBV24-1; D is ambiguous. This CDR3 has 14 amino acids. CDR1 and CDR2 (germline): KGHDR, SFDVKD. Trimming stripped 7 bases from V and 0 bases from J, with 12 bases between.

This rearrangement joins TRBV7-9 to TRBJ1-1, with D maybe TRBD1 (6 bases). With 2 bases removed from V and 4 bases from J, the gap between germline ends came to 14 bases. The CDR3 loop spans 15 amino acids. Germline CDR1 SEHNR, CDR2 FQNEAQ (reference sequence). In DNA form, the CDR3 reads TGTGCCAGCAGCTTACAGGGGATGAGCGGCACTGAAGCTTTCTTT. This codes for CASSLQGMSGTEAFF.

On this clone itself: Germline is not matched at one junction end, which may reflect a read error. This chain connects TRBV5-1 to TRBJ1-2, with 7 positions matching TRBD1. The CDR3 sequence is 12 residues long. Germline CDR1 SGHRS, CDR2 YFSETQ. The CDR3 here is CASSWDSYGYIF. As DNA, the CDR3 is TGCGCCAGCAGCTGGGACAGCTATGGCTACATCTTC.